These 21 T cell receptor beta chains share one sample of origin, sequenced in a study of T cell responses to AZD1222 COVID-19 vaccine. The assay was immunoSEQ multiplex PCR, and TCRdb's table has in-frame clones only and misses some. The sample carries about 49,000 clones, roughly 80% recorded once. The material was peripheral blood, obtained on day 0 of MenACWY control vaccination. Receptor source: an adult in good health.

The sample holds a few counts of this clone. This chain links TRBV7-8 with TRBJ1-4; 11 nucleotides line up with TRBD1. The CDR3 is 14 amino acids. The ends lost 3 bases at V and 8 bases at J; junction bases unmatched: 2. In germline, CDR1 is SGHVS, CDR2 FQNEAQ. The CDR3 sequence: CASSFGQGAEKLFF. The CDR3, as DNA: TGTGCCAGCAGCTTTGGACAGGGGGCCGAAAAACTGTTTTTT.

The gene calls are TRBV5-1 and TRBJ1-1; D remains ambiguous. The CDR3 covers 14 residues. Trimming left V 4 bases short and J 5 bases short, with 15 bases between. Germline V gene lookup returns CDR1 SGHRS and CDR2 YFSETQ. Written as DNA, the CDR3 is TGCGCCAGCAGCCCCGGGAGGGCGGATACTGAAGCTTTCTTT. This translates into CASSPGRADTEAFF.

This clone has a handful of counts. The chain has TRBV10-3 and TRBJ1-3, with no clear D. Between the trimmed V and J ends, which lost 4 bases and 4 bases, there was a span of 17 bases. The CDR3 spans 16 residues. Germline V gene data show CDR1 as ENHRY and CDR2 as SYGVKD. Written as DNA, the CDR3 is TGTGCCATCAGTGGCAGTATGGGGTTAGGCGGAAACACCATATATTTT. Protein: CAISGSMGLGGNTIYF.

The chain combines TRBV27 with TRBJ2-3; D is unclear. Deletions cut 2 bases from V and 1 base from J, with 13 bases between. There are 16 residues in the CDR3. Germline CDR1 MNHEY, CDR2 SMNVEV (reference sequence). The DNA for the CDR3 is TGTGCCAGCAGTTTACGGCTCCCGTGGGGCACAGATACGCAGTATTTT. It yields the protein CASSLRLPWGTDTQYF.

The V and J genes are TRBV10-3 and TRBJ1-1, with 7 bases identical to TRBD1. Germline V gene data show CDR1 as ENHRY and CDR2 as SYGVKD. The CDR3 consists of 14 residues. J gave up 1 base and V 6 bases, and 5 bases lay outside the gene matches. This CDR3 is CAIRRDSSNTEAFF. The CDR3, as DNA: TGTGCCATCAGACGGGACAGCTCGAACACTGAAGCTTTCTTT.

The CDR3 sequence: CASGRIPLNTEAFF. The DNA of the CDR3 is TGTGCCAGCGGAAGAATACCTTTGAACACTGAAGCTTTCTTT. This chain links TRBV28 with TRBJ1-1; no firm D call. Germline V gene lookup returns CDR1 MDHEN and CDR2 SYDVKM. This CDR3 spans 14 amino acids. V shed 8 bases and J shed 0 bases, with 13 bases lying between them.

The chain combines TRBV28 with TRBJ2-7; 11 nucleotides match TRBD1. The V segment lost 5 bases and the J segment 5 bases; nucleotides outside the gene matches: 8. Germline-derived CDR1 and CDR2 are MDHEN and SYDVKM. The CDR3 totals 15 residues. As DNA, the CDR3 is TGTGCCAGCAGTCTGCACCGGGACAGGGGGGACGAGCAGTACTTC. Translation: CASSLHRDRGDEQYF.

The CDR3 sequence is CASSRGLGTGAEKLFF. The CDR3 nucleotides read TGTGCCAGCAGTCGAGGATTAGGGACAGGGGCTGAAAAACTGTTTTTT. The chain is built from TRBV25-1 and TRBJ1-4, with 10 bases aligning to TRBD1. This CDR3 region has 16 residues. Trimming removed 5 bases from V and 7 bases from J; junction bases left unmatched: 10. Germline CDR1 and CDR2: MGHDK and SYGVNS. Combining the CDR3 with reference TRBV25-1 and TRBJ1-4 gives the whole variable domain EADIYQTPRYLVIGTGKKITLECSQTMGHDKMYWYQQDPGMELHLIHYSYGVNSTEKGDLSSESTVSRIRTEHFPLTLESARPSHTSQYLCASSRGLGTGAEKLFFGSGTQLSVL.

The chain uses TRBV5-1 and TRBJ1-6; D is ambiguous. V gave up 3 bases and J gave up 0 bases, with 10 bases separating them. In germline, CDR1 is SGHRS, CDR2 YFSETQ. The CDR3 is made up of 16 amino acids. CDR3 sequence: CASSSGLSSYNSPLHF. CDR3 nucleotide sequence: TGCGCCAGCAGCTCAGGCCTGAGCTCCTATAATTCACCCCTCCACTTT.

The V and J genes are TRBV30 and TRBJ1-5; no reliable D call. This CDR3 comprises 12 residues. Germline lookup yields CDR1 GTSNPN and CDR2 SVGIG (reference sequence). The V gene lost 0 bases and the J gene lost 5 bases, with 5 bases spanning the gap. The CDR3 DNA reads TGTGCCTGGAGTGTGGGTTATCAGCCCCAGCATTTT. Protein product: CAWSVGYQPQHF.

This clone was seen only a few times. The chain has TRBV2 and TRBJ2-5; 8 bases align to TRBD1. V lost 8 bases to trimming and J lost 3 bases; unmatched junction nucleotides: 11. The CDR3 has 15 residues. Germline values: CDR1 SNHLY, CDR2 FYNNEI. The CDR3 nucleotides read TGTGCCAGCGCGGCTCGGACAGGGAAGGAAGAGACCCAGTACTTC. Its translation: CASAARTGKEETQYF.

V usage is TRBV2 and J usage is TRBJ2-2; D possibly uses TRBD1 or TRBD2 (5 bases each). CDR3 size: 14 residues. The V gene lost 5 bases and the J gene lost 1 base, with 8 bases spanning the gap. The germline V gene has CDR1 SNHLY and CDR2 FYNNEI. The CDR3 DNA is TGTGCCAGCAGTCCAGGGAGGAACACCGGGGAGCTGTTTTTT. It encodes CASSPGRNTGELFF.

The sample holds a few counts of this clone. The V gene is TRBV7-8, the J gene TRBJ2-2; 8 bases are a match to TRBD2. The CDR3 loop spans 17 amino acids. Trimming removed 3 bases from V and 4 bases from J; junction bases left unmatched: 10. Germline CDR1 SGHVS, CDR2 FQNEAQ. CDR3 in amino acids: CASSLGIAGSGTGELFF. The CDR3 nucleotides are TGTGCCAGCAGCTTGGGGATAGCGGGATCGGGCACCGGGGAGCTGTTTTTT.

The gene calls are TRBV9 and TRBJ2-5; 8 bases are a match to TRBD2. CDR1 and CDR2 from the germline V gene are SGDLS and YYNGEE. With V trimmed by 0 bases and J by 4 bases, 5 bases remained unmatched. The CDR3 spans 15 residues. CDR3 coding DNA: TGTGCCAGCAGCGTAGCGGGAGGGCCTCCAGAGACCCAGTACTTC. Its protein is CASSVAGGPPETQYF.

The genes are TRBV5-1 and TRBJ1-2; no clear D. The CDR3 consists of 14 residues. Germline V gene lookup returns CDR1 SGHRS and CDR2 YFSETQ. Trimming shortened V by 0 bases and J by 0 bases, and 6 bases separated the two germline ends. CDR3 bases: TGCGCCAGCAGCTTGGGGCATTCTAACTATGGCTACACCTTC. This gives the protein CASSLGHSNYGYTF. Combining the CDR3 with reference TRBV5-1 and TRBJ1-2 gives the whole variable domain KAGVTQTPRYLIKTRGQQVTLSCSPISGHRSVSWYQQTPGQGLQFLFEYFSETQRNKGNFPGRFSGRQFSNSRSEMNVSTLELGDSALYLCASSLGHSNYGYTFGSGTRLTVV.

The chain combines TRBV10-3 with TRBJ1-5; D gene unclear. The V gene's germline CDR1 is ENHRY and CDR2 SYGVKD. The V gene lost 4 bases and the J gene lost 0 bases, with 1 base spanning the gap. The CDR3 extends over 12 amino acids. This CDR3 is CAISVSNQPQHF. As DNA, the CDR3 is TGTGCCATCAGTGTTAGCAATCAGCCCCAGCATTTT.

This chain links TRBV5-1 with TRBJ2-3; no reliable D call. This CDR3 is built from 14 residues. V shed 1 base and J shed 2 bases, with 8 bases lying between them. Germline values: CDR1 SGHRS, CDR2 YFSETQ. The CDR3 DNA reads as TGCGCCAGCAGCTTGAGAGCTTTCACAGATACGCAGTATTTT. Amino acid sequence: CASSLRAFTDTQYF.

Within the sample, this clone is medium-sized. J is TRBJ1-5 and V is TRBV7-9; 8 bases align to TRBD1. Germline V gives CDR1 SEHNR, CDR2 FQNEAQ (reference sequence). The CDR3 totals 14 residues. The V segment lost 5 bases and the J segment 3 bases; nucleotides outside the gene matches: 3. The CDR3 DNA is TGTGCCAGCAGCGGACAGGGTTCCAATCAGCCCCAGCATTTT. Translation: CASSGQGSNQPQHF. The whole variable domain, remainder taken from reference TRBV7-9 and TRBJ1-5, is DTGVSQNPRHKITKRGQNVTFRCDPISEHNRLYWYRQTLGQGPEFLTYFQNEAQLEKSRLLSDRFSAERPKGSFSTLEIQRTEQGDSAMYLCASSGQGSNQPQHFGDGTRLSIL.

The V call is TRBV5-1, the J call TRBJ1-2; 12 nucleotides line up with TRBD1. The CDR3 consists of 17 residues. The germline V gene encodes CDR1 SGHRS and CDR2 YFSETQ. V was pared by 4 bases and J by 6 bases, with 13 bases of the junction left unmatched. The CDR3 nucleotides read TGCGCCAGCAGCCTGGGACAGGGGGCATGGGGATTCGATGGCTACACCTTC. It translates to CASSLGQGAWGFDGYTF.

Written as DNA, the CDR3 is TGTGCCAGCAGTGGGAGTAGTAGGCAGACCTACGAGCAGTACTTC. This translates into CASSGSSRQTYEQYF. The V gene is TRBV25-1, the J gene TRBJ2-7, with D uncertain. This CDR3 is built from 15 residues. Deletions cut 4 bases from V and 2 bases from J, with 15 bases between. Germline loops: CDR1 MGHDK, CDR2 SYGVNS.

This clone was counted between two and nine times. The gene calls are TRBV3-1 (or the pseudogene TRBV3-2) and TRBJ2-2, with TRBD2 matching over 8 bases. With 11 bases clipped from V and 7 bases from J, the junction kept 15 bases outside the gene matches. CDR1 is LGHDT, CDR2 YNNKEL, per germline (reference sequence). The CDR3 runs to 15 residues. This CDR3 reads CARRARGGAGGELFF. The CDR3 DNA reads as TGTGCCCGCCGCGCCCGGGGGGGGGCGGGCGGGGAGCTGTTTTTT.